Below are 5 T cell receptor beta chains sequenced from a single sample in a study of blood T cell repertoires in COVID-19. Produced via immunoSEQ multiplex PCR; TCRdb's table is partial and in-frame only. This table has some 200,000 clones, less than 90% appearing once. The material sequenced was peripheral blood. These receptor sequences come from a woman aged 60-75 years who had recovered from COVID-19.

The rearrangement links TRBV2 to TRBJ1-5; a weak D match, TRBD1 (6 bases). V lost 2 bases, J lost 5 bases, and 13 bases lay in between. CDR3 size: 15 residues. Germline V gene data show CDR1 as SNHLY and CDR2 as FYNNEI. The CDR3 is CASSERGRGDQPQHF. The CDR3 DNA follows: TGTGCCAGCAGTGAAAGAGGGAGGGGGGATCAGCCCCAGCATTTT.

The chain has TRBV24-1 and TRBJ2-3, with unresolved D. V shed 3 bases and J shed 5 bases, with 8 bases lying between them. CDR1 is KGHDR, CDR2 SFDVKD, per germline. The CDR3 has 13 residues. The CDR3 region has the DNA TGTGCCACCAGTGATCCCTCCGGAGATACGCAGTATTTT. As protein: CATSDPSGDTQYF.

The chain employs TRBV24-1 and TRBJ1-5, with TRBD1 matching 10 bases. The CDR3 sequence is 18 residues long. After removal of 9 bases from V and 2 bases from J, the junction contained 15 bases not matched to a gene. Germline V lookup: CDR1 KGHDR, CDR2 SFDVKD. In nucleotides, the CDR3 is TGTGCCACCCTCCTTTCTGGGACAGGGGATATAGGCAATCAGCCCCAGCATTTT. Translating it yields CATLLSGTGDIGNQPQHF.

The rearrangement uses TRBV13 and TRBJ1-1; 7 positions match TRBD1. This CDR3 region has 12 residues. Trimming took 6 bases from V and 11 from J; bases not matched to a gene: 9. Germline CDR1 and CDR2: PRHDT and FYEKMQ (reference sequence). CDR3 region: CASSPPTGAAFF. The CDR3 coding sequence is TGTGCCAGCAGTCCACCCACAGGGGCTGCTTTCTTT.

The chain recombines TRBV12-3 or TRBV12-4 with TRBJ1-2, with 7 bases that match TRBD1. The CDR3 has 12 residues. V dropped 6 bases and J dropped 8; count of bases not matched to a gene: 6. The CDR3 DNA reads as TGTGCCAGCAGCAAACAGGGGTCGGGCTACACCTTC. It translates to CASSKQGSGYTF.